A single sample gave rise to the 22 T cell receptor beta chains below, sequenced in a study of T cell responses to AZD1222 COVID-19 vaccine. Generated by immunoSEQ multiplex PCR, the TCRdb table keeps only in-frame clones and is missing some. Here the sample spans about 140,000 clones, 91% being singletons. The source material was peripheral blood, sampled 28 days after the second AZD1222 dose. The source of these receptors is an adult who received the AZD1222 COVID-19 vaccine.

DNA of the CDR3: TGTGCCAGCAGCTCTGTAGCGGGAGGACTGGGGGAAGAGCAGTACTTC. Translating gives CASSSVAGGLGEEQYF. The rearrangement joins TRBV7-6 to TRBJ2-7, with TRBD2 matching over 10 bases. V dropped 4 bases and J dropped 7; count of bases not matched to a gene: 13. There are 16 residues in the CDR3. CDR1 and CDR2 from the germline V gene are SGHVS and FNYEAQ.

The rearrangement links TRBV2 to TRBJ1-1; a possible D gene is TRBD1 (5 bases). Germline V gene lookup returns CDR1 SNHLY and CDR2 FYNNEI. The CDR3 is made up of 13 amino acids. Trimming took 5 bases from V and 4 from J, leaving 11 bases between them. The CDR3 DNA follows: TGTGCCAGCAGTACGAGGGACTTCACTGAAGCTTTCTTT. Amino acid sequence: CASSTRDFTEAFF.

As to this clone: The sample has other DNA sequences that encode this CDR3 too. The chain recombines TRBV20-1 with TRBJ1-1, with D possibly TRBD1 on 5 matching bases. V shed 2 bases and J shed 5 bases, with 6 bases lying between them. CDR1 DFQATT and CDR2 SNEGSKA come from the germline V gene (reference sequence). This CDR3 contains 11 residues. The CDR3 loop reads CSARQGTEAFF. The CDR3 nucleotides read TGCAGTGCTAGACAGGGAACTGAAGCTTTCTTT.

The V gene is TRBV7-3, the J gene TRBJ2-5; D not certain. The germline CDR1 and CDR2 sequences are SGHTA and FQGTGA. The CDR3 is 12 amino acids. V lost 5 bases, J lost 5 bases, and 9 bases lay in between. The CDR3 is CASSAYGETQYF. CDR3 coding DNA: TGTGCCAGCAGCGCCTATGGGGAGACCCAGTACTTC.

This chain uses TRBV27 with TRBJ2-7; no firm D call. Deletions cut 6 bases from V and 2 bases from J, with 14 bases between. This CDR3 region has 14 residues. Germline-derived CDR1 and CDR2 are MNHEY and SMNVEV (reference sequence). In DNA form, the CDR3 reads TGTGCCAGCAGCCTATACGCGCCCCCCTACGAGCAGTACTTC. It encodes CASSLYAPPYEQYF.

V usage is TRBV21-1 and J usage is TRBJ1-2. TRBV21-1 is recorded as a pseudogene. This CDR3 has 14 amino acids. Written as DNA, the CDR3 is TGTGCCAGCAGCAAACTCGCCGGTGGCTATGGCTACACCTTC. It specifies CASSKLAGGYGYTF.

The rearrangement uses TRBV4-1 and TRBJ1-1; D is unresolved. Between the trimmed V and J ends, which lost 7 bases and 1 base, there was a span of 7 bases. The CDR3 has 12 amino acids. Germline V CDR1 and CDR2: MGHRA, YSYEKL. The CDR3: CASNAGNTEAFF. DNA of the CDR3: TGCGCCAGCAACGCGGGGAACACTGAAGCTTTCTTT.

This clone was counted between two and nine times. The V and J genes are TRBV7-9 and TRBJ1-1, with 8 bases identical to TRBD1. The J segment lost 7 bases and the V segment lost 1 base, leaving 5 bases of the junction unmatched. CDR3 length: 14 amino acids. Per germline, CDR1 SEHNR and CDR2 FQNEAQ (reference sequence). Here the CDR3 DNA reads TGTGCCAGCAGCTTAGACCAGGGGGCTGATGAAGCTTTCTTT. Its translation: CASSLDQGADEAFF.

This clone was observed a single time. The rearrangement joins TRBV7-2 to TRBJ1-1; maybe TRBD1 (6 bases). This CDR3 is built from 15 residues. Trimming took off 2 bases at V and 3 bases at J, with 13 bases between the two ends. From germline, CDR1 is SGHTA and CDR2 FQGNSA. The DNA of the CDR3 is TGTGCCAGCAGCTTAATTCCAGGGGCGGACACTGAAGCTTTCTTT. Residues: CASSLIPGADTEAFF.

V usage is TRBV7-3 and J usage is TRBJ2-1; 8 bases align to TRBD2. The V and J ends lost 6 bases and 0 bases, in that order; junction bases with no gene match: 7. Germline CDR1 and CDR2: SGHTA and FQGTGA. The CDR3 contains 16 residues. The CDR3 DNA reads as TGTGCCAGCAGTTACCAGGCGGGAGGCTCCTACAATGAGCAGTTCTTC. Translating it yields CASSYQAGGSYNEQFF.

The chain links TRBV12-3 or TRBV12-4 to TRBJ1-1; D remains unclear. This CDR3 has 12 residues. The V and J ends lost 4 bases and 5 bases respectively, with 8 bases between them. The DNA of the CDR3 is TGTGCCAGCAGTTCCCGACGGACTGAAGCTTTCTTT. Translated, it gives CASSSRRTEAFF.

The CDR3 bases are TGTGCAAGTCGCTTGTGGACAAGGGTTTGGGGAGAGACCCAGTACTTC. Translation gives CASRLWTRVWGETQYF. This sequence joins TRBV12-2 and TRBJ2-5; the D call in the table, TRBD1, was not verified against the DNA. TRBV12-2 is a documented pseudogene. This CDR3 contains 16 residues.

The rearrangement uses TRBV18 and TRBJ1-3; 8 nucleotides agree with TRBD1. Germline-derived CDR1 and CDR2 are KGHSH and LQKENI. V gave up 3 bases and J gave up 1 base; unmatched junction bases: 11. This CDR3 contains 18 residues. CDR3 DNA sequence: TGTGCCAGCTCACCTCTTAATCCTGACAGGGGATCTGGAAACACCATATATTTT. It is translated as CASSPLNPDRGSGNTIYF. Looking up the rest from reference TRBV18 and TRBJ1-3 gives the full variable domain: NAGVMQNPRHLVRRRGQEARLRCSPMKGHSHVYWYRQLPEEGLKFMVYLQKENIIDESGMPKERFSAEFPKEGPSILRIQQVVRGDSAAYFCASSPLNPDRGSGNTIYFGEGSWLTVV.

This clone showed up just a few times. The chain has TRBV3-1 (or the pseudogene TRBV3-2) and TRBJ1-2; D is uncertain. The CDR3 totals 13 residues. With 2 bases removed from V and 4 bases from J, the gap between germline ends came to 8 bases. Germline-derived CDR1 and CDR2 are LGHDT and YNNKEL (reference sequence). CDR3 DNA: TGTGCCAGCAGCCAACAGGTCCTCTATGGCTACACCTTC. It encodes CASSQQVLYGYTF.

This chain joins TRBV18 and TRBJ2-1, with TRBD1 matching over 10 bases. Per the germline V gene, CDR1 is KGHSH and CDR2 is LQKENI. V lost 4 bases to trimming and J lost 2 bases; unmatched junction nucleotides: 5. This CDR3 contains 16 residues. CDR3 region: CASSRQGTGAYNEQFF. CDR3 DNA: TGTGCCAGCTCACGCCAAGGGACAGGGGCCTACAATGAGCAGTTCTTC.

The chain recombines TRBV2 with TRBJ1-5; 7 bases match TRBD1. CDR3 length: 14 residues. Germline-derived CDR1 and CDR2 are SNHLY and FYNNEI. After removal of 6 bases from V and 2 bases from J, the junction contained 4 bases not matched to a gene. Here the CDR3 reads CASSAGTGNQPQHF. CDR3 bases: TGTGCCAGCAGCGCCGGGACAGGCAATCAGCCCCAGCATTTT.

This clone has just a few counts. The chain joins TRBV14 to TRBJ2-7, with TRBD2 matching 8 bases. The CDR3 runs 14 residues. Trimming removed 1 base from V and 4 bases from J; junction bases left unmatched: 3. Germline CDR1 is SGHDN and CDR2 is FVKESK. The CDR3 is CASSQAGGPYEQYF. The CDR3 bases are TGTGCCAGCAGCCAAGCGGGAGGGCCGTACGAGCAGTACTTC.

The CDR3 region has the DNA TGTGCCAGCGGGAGAGAGGTCCAAGAGACCCAGTACTTC. Its protein product is CASGREVQETQYF. V usage is TRBV7-3 and J usage is TRBJ2-5, with a tentative D call TRBD2 (5 bases). This CDR3 region has 13 residues. The germline V and J ends were trimmed by 8 bases and 1 base, with 11 bases remaining between them. The germline CDR1 and CDR2 sequences are SGHTA and FQGTGA.

The rearrangement uses TRBV29-1 and TRBJ2-2; D is undetermined. The CDR3 length is 11 residues. Germline V gene lookup returns CDR1 SQVTM and CDR2 ANQGSEA. Trimming left V 7 bases short and J 7 bases short, with 10 bases between. The CDR3 nucleotides are TGCAGCGGCTTTCGAGACGGGGAGCTGTTTTTT. This gives the protein CSGFRDGELFF.

The chain carries TRBV5-1 and TRBJ1-2; no clear D. Trimming took 1 base from V and 8 from J, leaving 12 bases between them. The CDR3 contains 13 residues. Germline V gene data show CDR1 as SGHRS and CDR2 as YFSETQ. CDR3 sequence reads: CASSLRTSGGYTF. DNA of the CDR3: TGCGCCAGCAGCTTGCGCACCTCCGGCGGCTACACCTTC.

The chain joins TRBV19 to TRBJ2-2; D is perhaps TRBD2 (7 bases). The ends were cut back, 10 bases at V and 6 bases at J, with 27 bases in the middle. The CDR3 covers 17 residues. The V gene's germline CDR1 is LNHDA and CDR2 SQIVND (reference sequence). CDR3 protein: CATGDPGGRTGPGELFF. DNA for the CDR3: TGTGCCACGGGAGATCCGGGGGGCCGAACCGGACCCGGGGAGCTGTTTTTT. The whole variable domain, filled in from reference TRBV19 and TRBJ2-2, reads DGGITQSPKYLFRKEGQNVTLSCEQNLNHDAMYWYRQDPGQGLRLIYYSQIVNDFQKGDIAEGYSVSREKKESFPLTVTSAQKNPTAFYLCATGDPGGRTGPGELFFGEGSRLTVL.

CDR3 sequence (DNA): TGTGCCAGCAGCTCAGAGCTCACTGAAGCTTTCTTT. It specifies CASSSELTEAFF. V usage is TRBV13 and J usage is TRBJ1-1; D is undetermined. CDR3 length equals 12 residues. The germline V gene encodes CDR1 PRHDT and CDR2 FYEKMQ (reference sequence). V was cut by 4 bases and J by 4 bases, with 7 bases left in between.